The 17 T cell receptor beta chains reported below all come from one sample, sequenced in a study of T cell changes during pregnancy in multiple sclerosis. Sequenced by immunoSEQ multiplex PCR; TCRdb stores in-frame clones only, minus some. The repertoire holds 40,000 to 55,000 clones, roughly 91% seen once, with under 0.3% in the top ten. This specimen was CD4+ T cells from peripheral blood mononuclear cells, taken in the second trimester of pregnancy. The receptor set was obtained from a female donor with multiple sclerosis, enrolled in a pregnancy study.

The chain combines TRBV18 with TRBJ2-1; D is possibly TRBD1 (6 bases). The germline V gene has CDR1 KGHSH and CDR2 LQKENI. V lost 5 bases, J lost 3 bases, and 17 bases lay in between. This CDR3 region has 16 residues. The CDR3 DNA follows: TGTGCCAGCTCAGCAGTGGATACAGGGTACTACAATGAGCAGTTCTTC. It yields the protein CASSAVDTGYYNEQFF.

V usage is TRBV27 and J usage is TRBJ2-4; TRBD2 matches at 8 bases. Germline loops: CDR1 MNHEY, CDR2 SMNVEV (reference sequence). V dropped 10 bases and J dropped 6; count of bases not matched to a gene: 2. This CDR3 is 11 amino acids long. The CDR3 protein is CATGGGNIQYF. In DNA, the CDR3 is TGTGCCACCGGGGGGGGAAACATTCAGTACTTC.

The V call is TRBV7-2, the J call TRBJ2-3; D is possibly TRBD1 (5 bases). The CDR3 is 15 amino acids. Germline V gene sequence: CDR1 SGHTA, CDR2 FQGNSA. V was cut by 2 bases and J by 2 bases, with 11 bases left in between. The CDR3: CASSLRGSHTDTQYF. DNA of the CDR3: TGTGCCAGCAGCTTAAGGGGAAGCCACACAGATACGCAGTATTTT.

The chain links TRBV14 to TRBJ2-3, with 8 bases matching TRBD2. The CDR3 sequence is 13 residues long. V lost 4 bases to trimming and J lost 4 bases; unmatched junction nucleotides: 1. Germline assignment: CDR1 SGHDN and CDR2 FVKESK. In DNA, the CDR3 is TGTGCCAGCAGCCTAGCGGGGTCAGATACGCAGTATTTT. Protein product: CASSLAGSDTQYF.

V gene TRBV14 combines with J gene TRBJ2-7, with 11 bases that match TRBD1. This CDR3 is 17 amino acids long. Germline V gene lookup returns CDR1 SGHDN and CDR2 FVKESK. V dropped 1 base and J dropped 4; count of bases not matched to a gene: 9. The CDR3 is CASSQGIRDRGFYEQYF. CDR3 DNA sequence: TGTGCCAGCAGCCAAGGCATCCGGGACAGGGGGTTTTACGAGCAGTACTTC.

The CDR3 DNA reads TGTGCCAGCAGCTTAGTAGGGAGATCGTCCTACGAGCAGTACTTC. Its translation is CASSLVGRSSYEQYF. The chain has TRBV7-2 and TRBJ2-7; perhaps TRBD2 as D (5 bases). Germline-derived CDR1 and CDR2 are SGHTA and FQGNSA. The CDR3 runs to 15 residues. V was cut by 1 base and J by 1 base, with 11 bases left in between.

The V gene is TRBV14, the J gene TRBJ1-5, with D possibly TRBD1 on 6 matching bases. The CDR3 consists of 13 residues. CDR1 SGHDN and CDR2 FVKESK come from the germline V gene. V was clipped by 5 bases and J by 5 bases, with 10 bases between them. The CDR3 nucleotides read TGTGCCAGCAGCGCGAGGACAGATCAGCCCCAGCATTTT. Its translation is CASSARTDQPQHF.

The CDR3 DNA follows: TGTGCCAGCAACTCGGGGGGGGCGCTCTCACCCCTCCACTTT. Translation gives CASNSGGALSPLHF. The chain links TRBV6-5 to TRBJ1-6, with D perhaps matching TRBD1 (6 bases). The CDR3 runs 14 residues. Germline V gives CDR1 MNHEY, CDR2 SVGAGI. V shed 7 bases and J shed 10 bases, with 17 bases lying between them.

The gene calls are TRBV7-8 and TRBJ1-1; the D gene is possibly TRBD1 (6 bases). Trimming removed 2 bases at V and 7 bases at J, with 14 bases between. CDR1 and CDR2 from the germline V gene are SGHVS and FQNEAQ. The CDR3 spans 14 residues. This CDR3 is CASSLNQGSGEAFF. In DNA form, the CDR3 reads TGTGCCAGCAGCTTAAACCAGGGGTCGGGTGAAGCTTTCTTT.

V gene TRBV28 combines with J gene TRBJ2-3; 7 bases fit TRBD1. The CDR3 consists of 13 residues. V lost 10 bases to trimming and J lost 7 bases; unmatched junction nucleotides: 11. The germline V gene encodes CDR1 MDHEN and CDR2 SYDVKM. The CDR3 protein is CATGTDGPYTQYF. CDR3 DNA: TGTGCCACCGGGACAGATGGGCCATATACGCAGTATTTT. The full variable domain, completed using reference TRBV28 and TRBJ2-3, is DVKVTQSSRYLVKRTGEKVFLECVQDMDHENMFWYRQDPGLGLRLIYFSYDVKMKEKGDIPEGYSVSREKKERFSLILESASTNQTSMYLCATGTDGPYTQYFGPGTRLTVL.

The gene calls are TRBV18 and TRBJ1-3; D is unclear. CDR3 length equals 13 residues. Trimming stripped 5 bases from V and 5 bases from J, with 10 bases between. CDR1 is KGHSH, CDR2 LQKENI, per germline. The DNA for the CDR3 is TGTGCCAGCTCAGCCTGGGAGAGAAACACCATATATTTT. Its protein product is CASSAWERNTIYF.

This clone came up once. The J gene is TRBJ1-2, the V gene TRBV5-8, with D perhaps TRBD1 (6 bases). V was clipped by 4 bases and J by 5 bases, with 12 bases between them. Germline CDR1 is SGHTS and CDR2 is YDEGEE. The CDR3 has 13 amino acids. The CDR3 region is CASSLRTVYGYTF. CDR3 sequence (DNA): TGTGCCAGCAGCCTACGGACAGTTTATGGCTACACCTTC.

The chain has TRBV5-1 and TRBJ2-3, with D maybe TRBD2 (6 bases). Trimming left V 2 bases short and J 6 bases short, with 19 bases between. The length of the CDR3 is 16 residues. CDR1 is SGHRS and CDR2 is YFSETQ in the germline V gene. CDR3 DNA: TGCGCCAGCAGCTTACCTCGGGACTCCATTCGGGATACGCAGTATTTT. Translation: CASSLPRDSIRDTQYF.

The V call is TRBV6-1, the J call TRBJ2-7; D may be TRBD1 (6 bases). The germline V gene has CDR1 MNHNS and CDR2 SASEGT. This CDR3 spans 14 amino acids. Trimming removed 5 bases at V and 4 bases at J, with 15 bases between. CDR3 nucleotides: TGTGCCAGCAGTCTCCAGGGGAGCGTGTACGAGCAGTACTTC. Protein: CASSLQGSVYEQYF.

The V call is TRBV6-1, the J call TRBJ1-2; D perhaps matches TRBD1 (6 bases). V was clipped by 4 bases and J by 4 bases, with 16 bases between them. There are 15 residues in the CDR3. Germline loops: CDR1 MNHNS, CDR2 SASEGT. The CDR3 nucleotides read TGTGCCAGCAGTGCAGGAGGACAGCCCTCCTATGGCTACACCTTC. It encodes CASSAGGQPSYGYTF.

This chain connects TRBV7-3 to TRBJ2-1, with D perhaps matching TRBD1 (5 bases). The germline gives CDR1 SGHTA, CDR2 FQGTGA. The V gene lost 4 bases and the J gene lost 0 bases, with 13 bases spanning the gap. This CDR3 is 16 amino acids long. DNA for the CDR3: TGTGCCAGCAGCTCCGACAGATATAGCTCCTACAATGAGCAGTTCTTC. Translating it yields CASSSDRYSSYNEQFF.

The chain has TRBV7-9 and TRBJ1-1, with D possibly TRBD1 on 6 matching bases. Germline lookup yields CDR1 SEHNR and CDR2 FQNEAQ (reference sequence). V was trimmed by 3 bases and J by 5 bases, leaving 16 bases between them. This CDR3 contains 15 residues. In DNA, the CDR3 is TGTGCCAGCAGCTTGCCCAGGGGCGGAAGGACTGAAGCTTTCTTT. Residues: CASSLPRGGRTEAFF.